This TCR beta chain appears in the sequencing data of a study of identifying expanded T cells in peripheral blood. Regarding the study as a whole: Two-week clone count variance significantly increased as total template count grew. Technical replicates showed roughly 1.2 changed clones; about 2 weeks roughly 18; four weeks 19.

The CDR3 is 14 amino acids. Germline CDR1 is MGHDK and CDR2 is SYGVNS. The V segment lost 5 bases and the J segment 6 bases; nucleotides outside the gene matches: 10. Sequencing was performed with immunoSEQ multiplex PCR; in TCRdb, only in-frame clones are kept and a portion is missing. The table shows 55,000 to 80,000 clones, with around 81% occurring only once. About this clone itself: Antigen: not known.

No infections or other immune events were documented during collection. The sample consisted of blood. This clonotype originated in a person aged 18 to 75 in good health. This chain connects TRBV25-1 to TRBJ2-7, with 7 bases that match TRBD1. The CDR3 bases are TGTGCCAGCAGTCGGGACAGTAGCCTAGCCGAGCAGTACTTC. This sequence encodes CASSRDSSLAEQYF.